Sequencing of this TCR beta chain was carried out in a study of blood T cell repertoires in COVID-19. For the study at large: PBMCs, B-cell-depleted T cells, or T cells were the source of the cDNA or gDNA that made up the material.

Participants, 18 to 89 years old, spanned under 30 US areas. The study assigned cohorts using participant-reported clinical history. As originally analysed: Amplifying reference gene primers gave estimates of nucleated cell counts. Clones were read by immunoSEQ multiplex PCR, and TCRdb kept only the in-frame ones, dropping some. V and J calls and clone size are as listed in that table; D and trimming were resolved from the DNA. Among 150,000 to 200,000 clones, around 85% were seen once, and the ten largest hold about 5.3%. V lost 6 bases to trimming and J lost 0 bases; unmatched junction nucleotides: 1. The germline V gene has CDR1 SNHLY and CDR2 FYNNEI. The CDR3 sequence is 15 residues long.

The rearrangement uses TRBV2 and TRBJ2-6; 8 bases agree with TRBD1. Sequenced material: PBMCs or T cells enriched from blood (not recorded which). This sequence originates from a woman aged 40 to 50 with acute COVID-19. CDR3 protein: CASRTGVSGANVLTF. CDR3 coding DNA: TGTGCCAGCAGGACAGGGGTCTCTGGGGCCAACGTCCTGACTTTC.